This T cell receptor (beta chain) was captured by sequencing in a study of chemoradiotherapy in HPV16-positive cancers. Points from the study as a whole: For HPV16-positive patients, expanding HPV-responsive T cells associated with longer recurrence-free survival. Candidate HPV-specific clones and E7-related TCR motifs grew in tumor during treatment.

Note on this clone: Antigen specificity is unknown.

CDR1 is LNHDA and CDR2 is SQIVND in the germline V gene (reference sequence). The CDR3 is 14 residues long. Trimming took off 0 bases at V and 3 bases at J, with 8 bases between the two ends. Repeated repertoire sampling spanned the course of chemoradiotherapy. Sequencing used immunoSEQ multiplex PCR; TCRdb keeps in-frame clones, though not all of them. The repertoire has under 85,000 clones, 88% of them found once; the top ten carry around 3.8%. The chain couples TRBV19 to TRBJ1-1; maybe TRBD1 (5 bases). The source of this sequence is a human donor with HPV-associated anogenital cancer. The input for sequencing was blood, taken from a patient who underwent chemoradiotherapy. CDR3 amino acids: CASSIEGADTEAFF. Written as DNA, the CDR3 is TGTGCCAGTAGTATAGAAGGGGCCGACACTGAAGCTTTCTTT.